A selection of T cell receptor beta chains follows, all from one sample in a study of T-cell reconstitution after alpha-beta-depleted transplantation in children. Via MiXCR, TCRdb re-called the PCR reads, giving one row per CDR3 protein. The table shows almost 600,000 distinct CDR3 sequences, with roughly 27% occurring only once. The sample in question was PBMCs, obtained before TCRalphabeta/CD19-depleted stem cell transplant. The origin of the receptors is a boy under two years old with Wiskott-Aldrich syndrome, due to receive a stem cell transplant. Each CDR3 is given with its conserved first and last residue. D genes are given only for firm matches. Size is stated for part of the rows, as once, few or many counts, or as a class when the clone is expanded.

j_call d_call v_call clone_size cdr3_nt cdr3_aa
TRBJ2-1 TRBD2 TRBV29-1 NA TGCAGCGCTTTATTTAGCGGGGGCTCCTACAATGAGCAGTTCTTC CSALFSGGSYNEQFF
TRBJ1-3 NA TRBV4-1 few TGCGCCAGCAGCCAAGAAGGGGGGGTCTCCGGAAACACCATATATTTT CASSQEGGVSGNTIYF
TRBJ2-3 NA TRBV5-1 few TGCGCCAGCAGCTTGGTTGGTAGCCCTGAAGGGGGTACGCAGTATTTT CASSLVGSPEGGTQYF
TRBJ2-7 NA TRBV11-2 many TGTGCCAGCAGCTTAGTTTACGAGCAGTACTTC CASSLVYEQYF
TRBJ2-7 TRBD2 TRBV5-1 NA TGCGCCAGCAGCACGGGACTAGCGGGAGGACCGTACGAGCAGTACTTC CASSTGLAGGPYEQYF
TRBJ2-7 NA TRBV7-9 few TGTGCCAGCAGCTTAGTGTCCGAAGGGGATCAGTACTTC CASSLVSEGDQYF
TRBJ2-7 NA TRBV5-1 few TGCGCCAGCAGCTTGGTCGGACCCCAAGGCTACGAGCAGTACTTC CASSLVGPQGYEQYF
TRBJ2-7 NA TRBV6-6 NA TGTGCCAGCAGCCCATATGGCTTGGCCGAGCAGTACTTC CASSPYGLAEQYF
TRBJ2-2 TRBD2 TRBV7-2 NA TGTGCCAGCAGCTTATGGCTAGCGGGAGCAGAGGGGGAGCTGTTTTTT CASSLWLAGAEGELFF
TRBJ2-7 NA TRBV11-1 NA TGTGCCAGCAGCTTGCGGGGACGGAAATCCTACGAGCAGTACTTC CASSLRGRKSYEQYF
TRBJ1-5 NA TRBV5-1 few TGCGCCAGCAGCTTGAGGTCGGGGCAAGCCCAGCATTTT CASSLRSGQAQHF
TRBJ2-1 TRBD2 TRBV5-1 few TGCGCCAGCAGCTTCGGACTAGCGGGAACCTCCTACAATGAGCAGTTCTTC CASSFGLAGTSYNEQFF
TRBJ2-1 TRBD2 TRBV5-1 few TGCGCCAGCAGCTTGGTCGGACTAGCGGACCTCTACAATGAGCAGTTCTTC CASSLVGLADLYNEQFF
TRBJ2-1 NA TRBV12-3/TRBV12-4 NA TGTGCCAGCAGTTCCCCACCGGGGCCACCACGTGCGTTTTACAATGAGCAGTTCTTC CASSSPPGPPRAFYNEQFF
TRBJ2-1 TRBD2 TRBV24-1 few TGTGCCACCAGTGACCCCAGGCGGGGGAGCACTGAGCAGTTCTTC CATSDPRRGSTEQFF
TRBJ2-1 TRBD2 TRBV12-3/TRBV12-4 NA TGTGCCAGCAGTTCCCAGGGACTAGCGGGCCTCAAAAATGAGCAGTTCTTC CASSSQGLAGLKNEQFF
TRBJ1-2 NA TRBV5-1 few TGCCCCAGGCGCGATGGCTACACCTTC CPRRDGYTF
TRBJ2-1 TRBD2 TRBV12-3/TRBV12-4 NA TGTGCCAGCAGTTCTCTAGCGGTTGGGCAGTTCTTC CASSSLAVGQFF
TRBJ1-5 TRBD1 TRBV12-3/TRBV12-4 NA TGTGCCAGCAGCGACAGACAGGGCTCGGGCAATCAGCCCCAGCATTTT CASSDRQGSGNQPQHF
TRBJ2-1 TRBD1 TRBV5-1 few TGCGCCAGCAGCCATTCAACCCGGACAGGGGGGAATGAGCAGTTCTTC CASSHSTRTGGNEQFF
TRBJ2-3 TRBD2 TRBV11-2 NA TGTGCCAGCAGCTTTCCCTTAGCGGGAGGCGGCACAGATACGCAGTATTTT CASSFPLAGGGTDTQYF
TRBJ2-1 TRBD2 TRBV20-1 few TGCAGTGCTGGGGGACTAGCGGGAAACGGTTGGCAGTTCTTC CSAGGLAGNGWQFF
TRBJ2-7 NA TRBV5-1 NA TGCGCCAGCAGCTTGTCAGCGAACTCCTACGAGCAGTACTTC CASSLSANSYEQYF
TRBJ2-1 NA TRBV27 NA TGTGCCAACAGTTCCCGGAAGGGACCCCAATACAATGAGCAGTTCTTC CANSSRKGPQYNEQFF
TRBJ1-6 NA TRBV7-6 NA TGTGCCAGCAGCTTAGGACAGAATAATTCACCCCTCCACTTT CASSLGQNNSPLHF
TRBJ2-5 NA TRBV5-6 few TGTGCCAGCAGCTTGTTCGGGTACCAAGAGACCCAGTACTTC CASSLFGYQETQYF
TRBJ2-5 NA TRBV20-1 NA TGCAGTGGATTAGCGGATTCACAAGAGACCCAGTACTTC CSGLADSQETQYF
TRBJ2-3 TRBD2 TRBV12-3/TRBV12-4 few TGTGCCAGCAGCCGAGGACTAGCGGGACTTTCAGATACGCAGTATTTT CASSRGLAGLSDTQYF
TRBJ2-1 NA TRBV19 few TGTGCCAGTAGTGCGACTAGAGAGCAGTTCTTC CASSATREQFF
TRBJ1-3 TRBD1 TRBV14 few TGTGCCAGCAGCCAGAGGACAGGACGACGCCGAAACACCATATATTTT CASSQRTGRRRNTIYF
TRBJ1-1 NA TRBV12-3/TRBV12-4 NA TGTGCCAGCAGTTTAAACTCGGGCTCTGAAGCTTTCTTT CASSLNSGSEAFF
TRBJ1-1 NA TRBV6-5 NA TGTGCCAGCAGTTCCTCACAAACCCCCTTCGGAACTGAAGCTTTCTTT CASSSSQTPFGTEAFF
TRBJ2-3 TRBD1 TRBV20-1 once TGCAGTGCTAGTACAGGGGGCTGGGGAGATACGCAGTATTTT CSASTGGWGDTQYF
TRBJ2-2 TRBD2 TRBV18 NA TGTGCCAGCTCACCACGTCGGAGACTAGCGGGAAACGGGGAGCTGTTTTTT CASSPRRRLAGNGELFF
TRBJ2-1 NA TRBV18 NA TGTGCCAGCTCACCGCAGGGTGAGGTGTTCTATAGTGAGCAGTTCTTC CASSPQGEVFYSEQFF
TRBJ2-1 TRBD2 TRBV15 few TGTGCCACCAGCGGGGGGTGGGCTAGCGGGACGAATGAGCAGTTCTTC CATSGGWASGTNEQFF